This entry is about one T cell receptor (beta chain). Its cognate antigen has yet to be identified. Base qualities are not recorded, but no much larger clone differs from it by a single base. The data were obtained in a study of blood T cell repertoires in COVID-19 (dated by TCRdb to 2020 to 2021). Notes on the research overall: The collaborator samples originated in the United States, Italy and Spain and spanned the acute and convalescent phases of COVID-19. The sample metadata nearly always contained a de-identified subject ID, COVID-19 status, age in years and sex. The prospective study material was composed of cDNA or gDNA derived from T cells, B-cell-depleted T cells, or PBMCs. The repertoires were released in a freely available public database meant as a resource for research on the immune response to SARS-CoV-2. Where HLA class I and class II types were available, the types were taken from metadata supplied by the sample provider, not from assay-based typing. Samples were obtained from the ongoing ImmuneRACE study (first 160 participants) and from some 1,300 subjects provided by 6 global collaborators. Deeply sampled blood TCRbeta repertoires from subjects exposed to, actively infected with, or recovered from COVID-19 were included in the dataset. Here is what the overall study found, with its caveats: Clinical and demographic metadata were provided uncurated, with the amount varying by source and participant.

In Seattle, one collaborating source enrolled patients while the infection was active and tracked those patients longitudinally over the course of disease. The collaborating institutions used their own protocols to collect whole blood in K2EDTA tubes. Collaborator samples were shipped for TCRbeta analysis as frozen whole blood, isolated PBMCs, or DNA extracted from either sample type. TCRbeta CDR3 regions were amplified from genomic DNA using the immunoSEQ Assay, a bias-controlled multiplex PCR. In the original analysis: The number of nucleated cells in each sample was estimated by amplification of reference gene primers within the assay. Sequence reads were collapsed and filtered to measure the absolute abundance of every unique TCRbeta CDR3 rearrangement. For each sample, productive Simpson clonality was calculated by taking the square root of Simpson's diversity index across productive rearrangements. In TCRdb, the immuneACCESS table is reduced to in-frame sequences with V and J assigned. These tables do not hold every clone; where another copy was compared, an unresolved V gene accounts for under half, and the others remain unexplained. For V, J and clone size, that table is used; D and trimming come from the DNA. Recorded for this sample are about 180,000 clones; around 85% of them occurred a single time. Of the sample, about 20% falls within the top ten clones.

The CDR3 sequence holds 15 residues, the cysteine and phenylalanine included. Here the CDR3 DNA is all that survives: 45 bases in frame from base 1. In the germline V gene, CDR1 corresponds to MDHEN and CDR2 to SYDVKM. Trimming at the junction amounts to 2 bases on V and 1 base on J, and the germline ends lie 9 bases apart. The receptor chain draws on TRBV28 and TRBJ2-4, with the D gene not clear enough to name. This TCR derives from a person between 65 and 79 years old with COVID-19, enrolled during active disease. The sequencing input was peripheral blood. The CDR3 here reads CASSLRHLAKNIQYF. Here is the DNA: TGTGCCAGCAGTTTAAGACATCTCGCCAAAAACATTCAGTACTTC.